These 2 T cell receptor beta chains were all obtained from the same sample, sequenced in a study of T cells in Graves' hyperthyroidism and ophthalmopathy. The TCR beta CDR3 regions underwent amplification using RNA transcripts as the source. HTBI primers drove first-round RT-PCR of the TCR CDR3. TCRdb fed the multiplex PCR reads into MiXCR, producing one record per CDR3 protein. The sample lists some 760,000 distinct CDR3 sequences, around 15% occurring once. Sample: blood. The receptors were sampled from a woman younger than 30 with Graves' hyperthyroidism.

V and J are TRBV6-1 and TRBJ1-4; 9 bases line up with TRBD1. V gave up 5 bases and J gave up 7 bases; unmatched junction bases: 8. The germline CDR1 and CDR2 sequences are MNHNS and SASEGT. The CDR3 loop spans 15 amino acids. The CDR3 nucleotides are TGTGCCAGCAGTCCCACAGGGGGCTTCGGTGAAAAACTGTTTTTT. This sequence encodes CASSPTGGFGEKLFF.

In DNA form, the CDR3 reads TGTGCCAGCAGCCCCGGCGGGGTCAACGAGCAGTACTTC. It yields the protein CASSPGGVNEQYF. V usage is TRBV9 and J usage is TRBJ2-7; D perhaps matches TRBD2 (6 bases). The germline V and J ends were trimmed by 4 bases and 5 bases, with 13 bases remaining between them. Germline assignment: CDR1 SGDLS and CDR2 YYNGEE. The CDR3 is 13 residues long.